The following is a TCR beta chain sequence with its context. The record originates from a study of shared clonotypes between healthy human individuals. Clones were read by immunoSEQ multiplex PCR, and TCRdb kept only the in-frame ones, dropping some. Among approximately 350,000 clones, around two thirds were seen once, and the ten largest hold 10%. Sequenced: memory CD4+ T cells sorted from blood. The subset here: CD45RA-negative fraction. The sequence was collected from a man aged 30 to 45 in good health.

The CDR3 region is CASSESRTYSYNEQFF. CDR3 sequence (DNA): TGTGCCAGCAGTGAAAGTAGAACTTACTCCTACAATGAGCAGTTCTTC. This sequence joins TRBV2 and TRBJ2-1; D unresolved. V was trimmed by 2 bases and J by 0 bases, leaving 11 bases between them. Germline CDR1 SNHLY, CDR2 FYNNEI. There are 16 residues in the CDR3.